This T cell receptor beta chain was documented in a study of cytomegalovirus exposure and HLA in healthy donors. Per the germline V gene, CDR1 is SGHVS and CDR2 is FNYEAQ. V was pared by 5 bases and J by 5 bases, with 2 bases of the junction left unmatched. The CDR3 totals 14 residues. Study findings and constraints: Subsequent analysis showed first-cohort TCR clusters tending to co-occur in around 110 validation repertoires. The classifier reportedly diagnosed cytomegalovirus status with high sensitivity and specificity. The study labeled 164 TCR beta chains cytomegalovirus-associated.

The method was immunoSEQ multiplex PCR; TCRdb's version includes in-frame clones alone and lacks a portion of them. The data contain approximately 99,000 clones, approximately 94% of them seen just once; the ten biggest clones take up approximately 0.67%. For this clone: The antigen is undetermined.

It was the approximately 130-subject validation cohort, separate from the roughly 700-subject first cohort, to which the donors belonged. The chain recombines TRBV7-6 with TRBJ1-5, with 11 nucleotides matching TRBD1. The sequenced sample consisted of PBMCs. The TCR sequence derives from a woman younger than 30 in good health and CMV-seronegative. CDR3 sequence reads: CASSLGQGDQPQHF. CDR3 coding DNA: TGTGCCAGCAGCCTGGGACAGGGGGATCAGCCCCAGCATTTT.